Here is one T cell receptor (beta chain) with its context. The data belong to a study of blood T cell repertoires in COVID-19. Original data processing: Amplification of reference gene primers was used by the study to estimate nucleated cell counts. Generated by immunoSEQ multiplex PCR, the TCRdb table keeps only in-frame clones and is missing some. V and J calls and clone size come straight from that table; D and trimming were deduced from the DNA. The sample records over 200,000 clones, 88% being singletons. Trimming shortened V by 0 bases and J by 3 bases, and 3 bases separated the two germline ends. This CDR3 comprises 13 residues. Germline CDR1 and CDR2: LNHNV and YYDKDF (reference sequence).

The rearrangement uses TRBV15 and TRBJ1-5; D is unresolved. The source material was peripheral blood. This TCR was recovered from a man between 18 and 35 years old with active or convalescent COVID-19. The CDR3 DNA is TGTGCCACCAGCAGAGATCTCAATCAGCCCCAGCATTTT. This gives the protein CATSRDLNQPQHF.